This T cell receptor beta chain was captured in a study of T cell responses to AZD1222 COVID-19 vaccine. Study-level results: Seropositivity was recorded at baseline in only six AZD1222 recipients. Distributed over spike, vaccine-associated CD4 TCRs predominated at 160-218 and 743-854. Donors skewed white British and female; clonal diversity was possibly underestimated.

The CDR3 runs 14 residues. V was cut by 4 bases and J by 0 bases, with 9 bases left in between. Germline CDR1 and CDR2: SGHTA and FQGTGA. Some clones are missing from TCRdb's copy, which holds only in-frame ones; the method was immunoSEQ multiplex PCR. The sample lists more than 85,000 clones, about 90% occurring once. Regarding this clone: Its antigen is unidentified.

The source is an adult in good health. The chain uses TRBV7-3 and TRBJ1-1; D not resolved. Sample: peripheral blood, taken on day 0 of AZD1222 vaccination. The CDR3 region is CASSSTDMNTEAFF. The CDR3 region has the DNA TGTGCCAGCAGCTCGACCGACATGAACACTGAAGCTTTCTTT. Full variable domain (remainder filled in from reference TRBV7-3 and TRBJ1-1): GAGVSQTPSNKVTEKGKYVELRCDPISGHTALYWYRQSLGQGPEFLIYFQGTGAADDSGLPNDRFFAVRPEGSVSTLKIQRTERGDSAVYLCASSSTDMNTEAFFGQGTRLTVV.